This is a list of T cell receptor beta chains from one sample in a study of graft-versus-host responses after intestinal transplantation. No antigen has been identified for these receptors. Here immunoSEQ multiplex PCR was the method, and the copy in TCRdb shows in-frame clones only, minus some. The sample holds over 55,000 clones, 90% seen once. The sequencing used unstimulated CD8+ T cells sorted from spleen or lymph node cells, collected before intestinal transplant. The source is a human donor who received an intestinal transplant. CDR3s include the opening cysteine and the closing phenylalanine or tryptophan. Each record gives: D gene, V gene, clone size, J gene, CDR3 protein, CDR3 DNA. The D gene is left open where the match is weak. Only some rows state a clone size, as once, few, many or a class for expanded clones.

d_gene: -
v_gene: TRBV7-8
abundance: -
j_gene: TRBJ2-7
CDR3aa: CASASGDVSREQYF
CDR3nt: TGTGCCTCCGCGTCAGGGGATGTGTCGCGCGAGCAGTACTTC

d_gene: TRBD1
v_gene: TRBV27
abundance: -
j_gene: TRBJ2-3
CDR3aa: CASSTRGPSDTQYF
CDR3nt: TGTGCCAGCAGCACCAGGGGGCCATCAGATACGCAGTATTTT

d_gene: -
v_gene: TRBV19
abundance: -
j_gene: TRBJ1-5
CDR3aa: CASSGGAQPQHF
CDR3nt: TGTGCCAGTAGCGGAGGGGCCCAGCCCCAGCATTTT

d_gene: TRBD2
v_gene: TRBV6-4
abundance: -
j_gene: TRBJ2-1
CDR3aa: CASSDSPLAGGIFF
CDR3nt: TGTGCCAGCAGTGACTCCCCCCTAGCGGGGGGAATCTTCTTC

d_gene: TRBD1
v_gene: TRBV6-5
abundance: -
j_gene: TRBJ2-3
CDR3aa: CASSGTGWTDTQYF
CDR3nt: TGTGCCAGCAGCGGGACAGGGTGGACGGATACGCAGTATTTT

d_gene: TRBD1
v_gene: TRBV5-7
abundance: -
j_gene: TRBJ1-1
CDR3aa: CASSTKDRGGTEAFF
CDR3nt: TGTGCCAGCAGCACCAAGGACAGGGGTGGCACTGAAGCTTTCTTT

d_gene: TRBD1
v_gene: TRBV29-1
abundance: -
j_gene: TRBJ1-1
CDR3aa: CSVALTDRMNTEAFF
CDR3nt: TGCAGCGTTGCTCTTACGGACAGGATGAACACTGAAGCTTTCTTT

d_gene: -
v_gene: TRBV4-1
abundance: -
j_gene: TRBJ2-2
CDR3aa: CASSQVNSEGELFF
CDR3nt: TGCGCCAGCAGCCAAGTGAATAGCGAGGGGGAGCTGTTTTTT

d_gene: -
v_gene: TRBV5-4
abundance: -
j_gene: TRBJ1-2
CDR3aa: CASSPSGHGYTF
CDR3nt: TGTGCCAGCAGCCCCTCAGGGCATGGCTACACCTTC

d_gene: TRBD1
v_gene: TRBV15
abundance: -
j_gene: TRBJ1-4
CDR3aa: CATSRGGQAGNEKLFF
CDR3nt: TGTGCCACCAGCAGAGGAGGACAGGCGGGTAATGAAAAACTGTTTTTT

d_gene: TRBD2
v_gene: TRBV7-6
abundance: -
j_gene: TRBJ2-3
CDR3aa: CASSPWGIAGGLVTDTQYF
CDR3nt: TGTGCCAGCAGCCCGTGGGGCATAGCGGGGGGGCTTGTTACAGATACGCAGTATTTT

d_gene: TRBD1
v_gene: TRBV6-1
abundance: once
j_gene: TRBJ2-7
CDR3aa: CASSFIQGADEQYF
CDR3nt: TGTGCCAGCAGTTTTATCCAGGGGGCGGACGAGCAGTACTTC

d_gene: -
v_gene: TRBV7-9
abundance: -
j_gene: TRBJ1-6
CDR3aa: CASSPRVRDYNSPLHF
CDR3nt: TGTGCCAGCAGCCCCCGGGTTCGGGATTATAATTCACCCCTCCACTTT

d_gene: TRBD2
v_gene: TRBV5-1
abundance: once
j_gene: TRBJ2-7
CDR3aa: CASRDSGGAYEQYF
CDR3nt: TGCGCCAGCAGGGATAGCGGGGGGGCCTACGAGCAGTACTTC

d_gene: -
v_gene: TRBV5-4
abundance: -
j_gene: TRBJ1-1
CDR3aa: CASSRGYTEAFF
CDR3nt: TGTGCCAGCAGCAGGGGGTATACTGAAGCTTTCTTT

d_gene: -
v_gene: TRBV11-2
abundance: -
j_gene: TRBJ2-5
CDR3aa: CASSLVSSSVETQYF
CDR3nt: TGTGCCAGCAGCTTGGTTAGTTCGTCTGTGGAGACCCAGTACTTC

d_gene: -
v_gene: TRBV5-1
abundance: -
j_gene: TRBJ1-1
CDR3aa: CASSFRGTGTEAFF
CDR3nt: TGCGCCAGCAGCTTCAGGGGAACGGGCACTGAAGCTTTCTTT

d_gene: -
v_gene: TRBV29-1
abundance: -
j_gene: TRBJ1-1
CDR3aa: CSVGAPAGALTEAFF
CDR3nt: TGCAGCGTTGGTGCACCCGCGGGGGCGCTTACTGAAGCTTTCTTT

d_gene: TRBD2
v_gene: TRBV6-6
abundance: -
j_gene: TRBJ2-1
CDR3aa: CASSYTQTSGGNEQFF
CDR3nt: TGTGCCAGCAGTTACACGCAGACTAGCGGGGGCAATGAGCAGTTCTTC

d_gene: TRBD2
v_gene: TRBV4-1
abundance: -
j_gene: TRBJ2-5
CDR3aa: CASSQDFGRGGRETQYF
CDR3nt: TGCGCCAGCAGCCAAGATTTTGGGCGGGGGGGTCGGGAGACCCAGTACTTC

d_gene: -
v_gene: TRBV6-1
abundance: -
j_gene: TRBJ1-6
CDR3aa: CASCGKENSPLHF
CDR3nt: TGTGCCAGCTGTGGCAAGGAGAATTCACCCCTCCACTTT

d_gene: -
v_gene: TRBV11-2
abundance: -
j_gene: TRBJ2-7
CDR3aa: CASSFGTPSYEQYF
CDR3nt: TGTGCCAGCAGCTTCGGGACTCCCTCCTACGAGCAGTACTTC

d_gene: -
v_gene: TRBV6-4
abundance: -
j_gene: TRBJ1-2
CDR3aa: CASSPADYYGYTF
CDR3nt: TGTGCCAGCAGTCCTGCGGATTACTATGGCTACACCTTC

d_gene: -
v_gene: TRBV5-1
abundance: -
j_gene: TRBJ2-7
CDR3aa: CASSPARPSTSSYEQYF
CDR3nt: TGCGCCAGCAGCCCTGCCCGACCATCGACAAGCTCCTACGAGCAGTACTTC

d_gene: TRBD2
v_gene: TRBV6-5
abundance: -
j_gene: TRBJ2-7
CDR3aa: CASSGSGGGSYEQYF
CDR3nt: TGTGCCAGCAGTGGAAGCGGGGGTGGTTCCTACGAGCAGTACTTC

d_gene: -
v_gene: TRBV9
abundance: -
j_gene: TRBJ1-2
CDR3aa: CASSPWGFDYGYTF
CDR3nt: TGTGCCAGCAGCCCGTGGGGCTTTGACTATGGCTACACCTTC

d_gene: -
v_gene: TRBV6-5
abundance: -
j_gene: TRBJ1-4
CDR3aa: CASSSPGLEKLFF
CDR3nt: TGTGCCAGCAGTTCCCCGGGACTCGAAAAACTGTTTTTT

d_gene: -
v_gene: TRBV6-5
abundance: -
j_gene: TRBJ1-6
CDR3aa: CASSYSNPNIPPLHF
CDR3nt: TGTGCCAGCAGTTACTCGAATCCTAATATACCACCCCTCCACTTT

d_gene: TRBD2
v_gene: TRBV19
abundance: -
j_gene: TRBJ2-5
CDR3aa: CASHEGPSGGEETQYF
CDR3nt: TGTGCCAGCCACGAAGGGCCTAGCGGGGGGGAGGAGACCCAGTACTTC

d_gene: -
v_gene: TRBV14
abundance: -
j_gene: TRBJ1-2
CDR3aa: CASSQGTAYGYTF
CDR3nt: TGTGCCAGCAGCCAAGGGACAGCCTATGGCTACACCTTC

d_gene: TRBD2
v_gene: TRBV7-8
abundance: -
j_gene: TRBJ2-3
CDR3aa: CASSFLTTSGVVLGTDTQYF
CDR3nt: TGTGCCAGCAGCTTCCTGACTACTAGCGGGGTCGTTCTTGGCACAGATACGCAGTATTTT

d_gene: -
v_gene: TRBV6-5
abundance: -
j_gene: TRBJ2-1
CDR3aa: CASSQPSAGHNEQFF
CDR3nt: TGTGCCAGCAGCCAACCGTCGGCAGGGCACAATGAGCAGTTCTTC

d_gene: TRBD2
v_gene: TRBV19
abundance: -
j_gene: TRBJ2-1
CDR3aa: CASRPRGSSYNEQFF
CDR3nt: TGTGCCAGTCGACCTCGCGGGAGCTCCTACAATGAGCAGTTCTTC

d_gene: TRBD1
v_gene: TRBV5-4
abundance: -
j_gene: TRBJ1-1
CDR3aa: CASSLAGGGANTEAFF
CDR3nt: TGTGCCAGCAGCTTGGCTGGAGGGGGCGCGAACACTGAAGCTTTCTTT

d_gene: -
v_gene: TRBV9
abundance: -
j_gene: TRBJ1-6
CDR3aa: CASSPGVLSILSPLHF
CDR3nt: TGTGCCAGCAGCCCAGGGGTTCTCTCAATTTTGTCACCCCTCCACTTT

d_gene: TRBD1
v_gene: TRBV7-9
abundance: once
j_gene: TRBJ1-2
CDR3aa: CASSAPGGGGGGYTF
CDR3nt: TGTGCCAGCAGTGCCCCAGGGGGCGGTGGGGGTGGCTACACCTTC

d_gene: -
v_gene: TRBV29-1
abundance: -
j_gene: TRBJ2-7
CDR3aa: CSVAAATYEQYF
CDR3nt: TGCAGCGTTGCGGCGGCCACCTACGAGCAGTACTTC

d_gene: -
v_gene: TRBV29-1
abundance: -
j_gene: TRBJ1-2
CDR3aa: CSVGGGEGYGYTF
CDR3nt: TGCAGCGTTGGGGGAGGGGAGGGGTATGGCTACACCTTC

d_gene: -
v_gene: TRBV5-6
abundance: -
j_gene: TRBJ2-7
CDR3aa: CASSLVQITYEQYF
CDR3nt: TGTGCCAGCAGCTTGGTACAGATTACCTACGAGCAGTACTTC

d_gene: TRBD1
v_gene: TRBV9
abundance: -
j_gene: TRBJ2-2
CDR3aa: CASSAPGGQGLPGELFF
CDR3nt: TGTGCCAGCAGCGCCCCCGGAGGACAGGGTCTACCCGGGGAGCTGTTTTTT

d_gene: -
v_gene: TRBV11-1
abundance: -
j_gene: TRBJ2-2
CDR3aa: CASSLSATGELFF
CDR3nt: TGTGCCAGCAGCTTAAGCGCCACCGGGGAGCTGTTTTTT

d_gene: -
v_gene: TRBV10-3
abundance: -
j_gene: TRBJ1-1
CDR3aa: CAMGWGENTEAFF
CDR3nt: TGTGCCATGGGGTGGGGAGAGAACACTGAAGCTTTCTTT

d_gene: TRBD1
v_gene: TRBV10-2
abundance: -
j_gene: TRBJ2-6
CDR3aa: CATDRDRLSSGANVLTF
CDR3nt: TGCGCCACCGACCGGGACAGGCTTAGCTCTGGGGCCAACGTCCTGACTTTC

d_gene: TRBD1
v_gene: TRBV27
abundance: -
j_gene: TRBJ2-7
CDR3aa: CASSWGTGGYYEQYF
CDR3nt: TGTGCCAGCAGTTGGGGGACAGGGGGGTATTACGAGCAGTACTTC

d_gene: -
v_gene: TRBV27
abundance: -
j_gene: TRBJ1-1
CDR3aa: CASSLFAGGTEAFF
CDR3nt: TGTGCCAGCAGTTTATTCGCGGGGGGCACTGAAGCTTTCTTT

d_gene: -
v_gene: TRBV25-1
abundance: -
j_gene: TRBJ1-2
CDR3aa: CASSEQGVYGYTF
CDR3nt: TGTGCCAGCAGTGAGCAGGGTGTTTATGGCTACACCTTC

d_gene: -
v_gene: TRBV11-2
abundance: -
j_gene: TRBJ2-7
CDR3aa: CASSSMNYEQYF
CDR3nt: TGTGCCAGCAGCAGCATGAACTACGAGCAGTACTTC

d_gene: -
v_gene: TRBV29-1
abundance: -
j_gene: TRBJ2-2
CDR3aa: CSVEDKQAPGELFF
CDR3nt: TGCAGCGTTGAAGATAAACAGGCGCCCGGGGAGCTGTTTTTT

d_gene: TRBD2
v_gene: TRBV13
abundance: once
j_gene: TRBJ2-7
CDR3aa: CASSFPGEGLREQYF
CDR3nt: TGTGCCAGCAGCTTCCCGGGGGAGGGCCTCCGCGAGCAGTACTTC

d_gene: -
v_gene: TRBV4-1
abundance: -
j_gene: TRBJ2-2
CDR3aa: CASSLSPLNTGELFF
CDR3nt: TGCGCCAGCAGCCTCTCCCCCCTGAACACCGGGGAGCTGTTTTTT

d_gene: TRBD1
v_gene: TRBV9
abundance: -
j_gene: TRBJ1-1
CDR3aa: CASSAYRGLDTEAFF
CDR3nt: TGTGCCAGCAGCGCCTACAGGGGGCTTGACACTGAAGCTTTCTTT

d_gene: -
v_gene: TRBV5-1
abundance: -
j_gene: TRBJ2-5
CDR3aa: CASAPTVKETQYF
CDR3nt: TGCGCCAGCGCGCCGACAGTTAAAGAGACCCAGTACTTC

d_gene: TRBD1
v_gene: TRBV10-3
abundance: -
j_gene: TRBJ1-1
CDR3aa: CAISDGQGAHNTEAFF
CDR3nt: TGTGCCATCAGTGACGGACAGGGGGCACACAACACTGAAGCTTTCTTT

d_gene: TRBD2
v_gene: TRBV7-9
abundance: -
j_gene: TRBJ2-1
CDR3aa: CASSLAAGGYNEQFF
CDR3nt: TGTGCCAGCAGCTTAGCGGCGGGGGGTTACAATGAGCAGTTCTTC

d_gene: -
v_gene: TRBV29-1
abundance: -
j_gene: TRBJ2-7
CDR3aa: CSVGARVDEQYF
CDR3nt: TGCAGCGTTGGAGCCAGGGTTGACGAGCAGTACTTC

d_gene: -
v_gene: TRBV27
abundance: -
j_gene: TRBJ2-7
CDR3aa: CASSDGAYEQYF
CDR3nt: TGTGCCAGCAGTGACGGGGCCTACGAGCAGTACTTC